This TCR beta chain originates from a study of cytomegalovirus exposure and HLA in healthy donors. For this clone: What it binds is not known.

Looked up from germline, CDR1 is MDHEN and CDR2 is SYDVKM. Trimming stripped 5 bases from V and 4 bases from J, with 15 bases between. There are 15 residues in the CDR3. Primers: 60 Vbeta forward and 13 Jbeta reverse. Measured with immunoSEQ multiplex PCR; TCRdb has only the in-frame clones, and not every one. This repertoire shows roughly 120,000 clones, approximately 84% found once; its top ten account for more than 1.5%. Points from the study as a whole: Immune exposure information available was restricted to CMV serostatus. A missense variant in DCLRE1C was later tied to TCR beta V- and J-gene trimming. Later on, an analysis showed TCR association rates differing by HLA locus, with DRB1 the most and HLA-C the fewest.

The chain employs TRBV28 and TRBJ1-5; tentatively, D is TRBD1 (6 bases). This receptor was identified in a man aged 40-49 years in good health and CMV-seronegative. The sequencing sample was made of PBMCs. CDR3 DNA: TGTGCCAGCAGTAGACAGGTAGCCTTAAATCAGCCCCAGCATTTT. This gives the protein CASSRQVALNQPQHF.